These 14 T cell receptor beta chains were all obtained from the same sample, sequenced in a study of cytotoxic CD8 clonotypes in ibrutinib-treated CLL. Produced via immunoSEQ multiplex PCR; TCRdb's table is partial and in-frame only. This table holds 150,000 to 200,000 clones, roughly four fifths found once. The sample was PBMCs, taken after 24 months of ibrutinib treatment. The receptors shown here come from a human donor with chronic lymphocytic leukemia.

This chain links TRBV7-2 with TRBJ2-4, with D unclear. The CDR3 is 12 residues long. The V end was cut by 2 bases, the J end by 9 bases, with 8 bases between. The germline V gene has CDR1 SGHTA and CDR2 FQGNSA. The CDR3: CASSLITGIQYF. CDR3 coding DNA: TGTGCCAGCAGCTTAATTACGGGCATTCAGTACTTC.

The gene calls are TRBV7-9 and TRBJ1-1; D is unclear. The CDR3 is 13 amino acids. V lost 7 bases and J lost 6, with 15 bases in between. Germline V gene data show CDR1 as SEHNR and CDR2 as FQNEAQ (reference sequence). The CDR3 loop is CASILGNGAEAFF. In nucleotides, the CDR3 is TGTGCCAGCATCCTGGGGAATGGGGCTGAAGCTTTCTTT.

The CDR3 loop is CASSYLDRDNSPLHF. The CDR3, as DNA: TGTGCCAGCAGCTACCTTGACAGGGATAATTCACCCCTCCACTTT. The chain carries TRBV28 and TRBJ1-6; TRBD1 matches 7 bases. V was pared by 6 bases and J by 5 bases, with 7 bases of the junction left unmatched. This CDR3 spans 15 amino acids. The germline V gene encodes CDR1 MDHEN and CDR2 SYDVKM.

This chain connects TRBV28 to TRBJ1-5, with D perhaps TRBD1 (5 bases). This CDR3 has 15 residues. V lost 6 bases to trimming and J lost 9 bases, with 21 bases between them. Looked up from germline, CDR1 is MDHEN and CDR2 is SYDVKM. The CDR3 is CASSPRDSGIGPQHF. CDR3 DNA: TGTGCCAGCAGCCCCAGGGACTCCGGGATAGGGCCCCAGCATTTT.

This clone was found once. J is TRBJ2-1 and V is TRBV6-5; tentative D call: TRBD1 (5 bases). CDR1 and CDR2 (germline): MNHEY, SVGAGI. Trimming cost V 7 bases and J 4 bases, with 8 bases left between them. This CDR3 contains 12 residues. In DNA form, the CDR3 reads TGTGCCAGCAAAGACAGATACAATGAGCAGTTCTTC. It is translated as CASKDRYNEQFF.

V and J are TRBV11-2 and TRBJ2-7; either TRBD1 or TRBD2 may fit D (6 bases each). CDR3 length equals 15 residues. The V gene lost 5 bases and the J gene lost 3 bases, with 17 bases spanning the gap. Germline V gene data show CDR1 as SGHAT and CDR2 as FQNNGV. The CDR3 loop reads CASSIQIQGGYEQYF. In nucleotides, the CDR3 is TGTGCCAGCAGCATACAAATACAGGGAGGCTACGAGCAGTACTTC.

CDR3: CASSSPPGELFF. The CDR3 coding sequence is TGTGCCAGCAGCTCCCCCCCTGGGGAGCTGTTTTTT. V is TRBV27 and J is TRBJ2-2, with D unclear. The V end lost 6 bases, the J end lost 8 bases, and 10 bases lay between the germline ends. This CDR3 is built from 12 residues. Germline V gene sequence: CDR1 MNHEY, CDR2 SMNVEV (reference sequence).

V is TRBV5-5 and J is TRBJ2-7, with 9 bases matching TRBD1. Germline CDR1 reads SGHKS; CDR2 reads YYEKEE (reference sequence). V gave up 2 bases and J gave up 1 base; unmatched junction bases: 7. This CDR3 has 16 amino acids. The CDR3 nucleotides are TGTGCCAGCAGCTTACAGGTCGGGACAGGGTCCTACGAGCAGTACTTC. Its protein is CASSLQVGTGSYEQYF.

The V and J genes are TRBV6-1 and TRBJ1-5; D is uncertain. Trimming pared 5 bases from V and 1 base from J, leaving 9 bases between. The CDR3 has 14 amino acids. CDR1 MNHNS and CDR2 SASEGT come from the germline V gene. The CDR3 sequence: CASSKTASNQPQHF. In DNA, the CDR3 is TGTGCCAGCAGTAAAACAGCCAGCAATCAGCCCCAGCATTTT.

This sequence joins TRBV4-1 and TRBJ2-3; 7 nucleotides match TRBD2. The CDR3 runs 15 residues. V dropped 0 bases and J dropped 8; count of bases not matched to a gene: 8. Germline V lookup: CDR1 MGHRA, CDR2 YSYEKL. CDR3 bases: TGCGCCAGCAGCCAAGATGCTAGCGGAGGCTTTACGCAGTATTTT. This encodes CASSQDASGGFTQYF.

The chain has TRBV6-6 and TRBJ2-3; TRBD1 might be the D (5 bases). The CDR3 is 14 residues long. The V end was cut by 2 bases, the J end by 1 base, with 7 bases between. CDR1 and CDR2 (germline): MNHNY, SVGAGI (reference sequence). The CDR3 DNA reads as TGTGCCAGCAGTTACCTCAGGGGCACAGATACGCAGTATTTT. It codes for CASSYLRGTDTQYF.

The V and J genes are TRBV6-1 and TRBJ1-2; D is ambiguous. Germline values: CDR1 MNHNS, CDR2 SASEGT. The CDR3 runs 14 residues. V was pared by 6 bases and J by 4 bases, with 15 bases between. CDR3 region: CASRARQTPYGYTF. DNA for the CDR3: TGTGCCAGCAGGGCGAGGCAGACCCCCTATGGCTACACCTTC.

The chain has TRBV28 and TRBJ2-1; 10 nucleotides align to TRBD2. The germline CDR1 and CDR2 sequences are MDHEN and SYDVKM. J lost 0 bases, V lost 3 bases, and 2 bases had no gene match. The CDR3 totals 16 residues. CDR3 bases: TGTGCCAGCAGTTTTTGGACTAGCGGCTCCTACAATGAGCAGTTCTTC. Translated: CASSFWTSGSYNEQFF.

The chain employs TRBV6-5 and TRBJ1-4, with 7 bases aligning to TRBD1. Germline V gene data show CDR1 as MNHEY and CDR2 as SVGAGI. This CDR3 has 14 amino acids. After removal of 2 bases from V and 7 bases from J, the junction contained 4 bases not matched to a gene. CDR3 DNA sequence: TGTGCCAGCAGTTACCGGGACAGTGGTGAAAAACTGTTTTTT. Translation: CASSYRDSGEKLFF.